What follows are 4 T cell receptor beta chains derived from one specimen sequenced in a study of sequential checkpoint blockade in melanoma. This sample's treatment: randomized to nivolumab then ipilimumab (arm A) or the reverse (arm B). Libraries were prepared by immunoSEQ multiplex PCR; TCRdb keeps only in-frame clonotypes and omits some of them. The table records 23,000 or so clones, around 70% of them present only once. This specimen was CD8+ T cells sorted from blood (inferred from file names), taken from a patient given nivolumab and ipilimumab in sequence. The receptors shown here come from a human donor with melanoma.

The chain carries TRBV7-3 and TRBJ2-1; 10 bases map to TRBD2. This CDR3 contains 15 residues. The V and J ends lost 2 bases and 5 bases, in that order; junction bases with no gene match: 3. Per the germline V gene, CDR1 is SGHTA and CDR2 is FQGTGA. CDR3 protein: CASSLYTSGDNEQFF. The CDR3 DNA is TGTGCCAGCAGCTTATATACTAGCGGGGACAATGAGCAGTTCTTC.

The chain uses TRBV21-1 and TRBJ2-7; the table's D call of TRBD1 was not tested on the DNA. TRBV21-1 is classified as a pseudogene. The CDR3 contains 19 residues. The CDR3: CASSKLMTGGSLLSYEQYF. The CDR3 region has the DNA TGTGCCAGCAGCAAATTAATGACAGGGGGGTCCCTTCTATCCTACGAGCAGTACTTC.

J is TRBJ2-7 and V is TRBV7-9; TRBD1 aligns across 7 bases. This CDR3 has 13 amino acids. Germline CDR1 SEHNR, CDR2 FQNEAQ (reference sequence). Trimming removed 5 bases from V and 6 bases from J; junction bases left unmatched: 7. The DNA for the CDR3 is TGTGCCAGCAGCGCGACAGGGAAAAGCGAGCAGTACGTC. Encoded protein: CASSATGKSEQYV.

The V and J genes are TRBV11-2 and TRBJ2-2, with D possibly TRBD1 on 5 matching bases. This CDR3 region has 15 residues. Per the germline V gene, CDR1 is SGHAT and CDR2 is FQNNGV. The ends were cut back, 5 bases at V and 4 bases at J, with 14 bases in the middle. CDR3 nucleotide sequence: TGTGCCAGCAGCGAAAGCAGGGTCGGCACCGGGGAGCTGTTTTTT. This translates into CASSESRVGTGELFF.